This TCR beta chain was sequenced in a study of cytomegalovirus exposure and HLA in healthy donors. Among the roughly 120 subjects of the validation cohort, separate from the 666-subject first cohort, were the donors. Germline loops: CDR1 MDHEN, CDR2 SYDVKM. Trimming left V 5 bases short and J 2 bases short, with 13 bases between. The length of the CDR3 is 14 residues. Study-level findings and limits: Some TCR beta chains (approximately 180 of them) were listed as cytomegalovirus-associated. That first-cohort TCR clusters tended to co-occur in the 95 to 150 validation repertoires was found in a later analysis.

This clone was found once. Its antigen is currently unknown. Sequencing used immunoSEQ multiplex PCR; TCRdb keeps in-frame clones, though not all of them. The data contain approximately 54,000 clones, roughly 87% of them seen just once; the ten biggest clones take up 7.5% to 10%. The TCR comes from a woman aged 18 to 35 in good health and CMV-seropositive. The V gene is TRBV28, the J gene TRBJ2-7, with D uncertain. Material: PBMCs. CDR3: CASSLPQVPYEQYF. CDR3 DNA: TGTGCCAGCAGTCTACCCCAGGTCCCCTACGAGCAGTACTTC.